The T cell receptor beta chain described here comes from a study of blood T cell repertoires in COVID-19. Across the study: In each case, the material was cDNA or gDNA derived from T cells, B-cell-depleted T cells, or PBMCs.

Source study methods: Reference gene primer amplification gave estimated nucleated cell counts. Sequencing was performed with immunoSEQ multiplex PCR; in TCRdb, only in-frame clones are kept and a portion is missing. Clonal size and the V and J genes are those of that table, whereas D and trimming came from the DNA. This table holds roughly 100,000 clones, over 60% found once. The CDR3 extends over 15 amino acids. Followed over time, Seattle patients had been enrolled while infection was active. The specimen was peripheral blood. The V and J genes are TRBV21-1 and TRBJ1-5; the table gives TRBD1 as D, unverified against the DNA. TRBV21-1 is designated a pseudogene. The receptor was derived from a man at least 80 years old with COVID-19, enrolled during active disease. The CDR3 region has the DNA TGTGCCAGCAGCAAGGGGACAGGGAGGGGTCAGCCCCAGCATTTT. Translation: CASSKGTGRGQPQHF.